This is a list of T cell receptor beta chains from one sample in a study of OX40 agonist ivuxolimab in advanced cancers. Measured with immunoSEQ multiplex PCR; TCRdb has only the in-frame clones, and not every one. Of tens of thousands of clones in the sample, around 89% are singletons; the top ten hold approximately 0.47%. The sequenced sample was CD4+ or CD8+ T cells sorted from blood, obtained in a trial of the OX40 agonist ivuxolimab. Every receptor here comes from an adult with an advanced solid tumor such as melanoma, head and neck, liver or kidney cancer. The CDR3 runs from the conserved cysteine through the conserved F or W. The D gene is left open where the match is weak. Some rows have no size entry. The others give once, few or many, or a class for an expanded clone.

CASSMGARSNTEAFF	TGTGCCAGTAGTATGGGGGCCAGATCGAACACTGAAGCTTTCTTT	.	TRBV19	TRBJ1-1	.
CASSLGRMDTEAFF	TGCGCCAGCAGCTTGGGGAGGATGGATACTGAAGCTTTCTTT	.	TRBV5-1	TRBJ1-1	.
CASSRYTEAFF	TGTGCCAGCAGTCGCTACACTGAAGCTTTCTTT	.	TRBV28	TRBJ1-1	.
CASSLSHRGETQYF	TGTGCCAGCAGCTTGTCCCACAGGGGAGAGACCCAGTACTTC	TRBD1	TRBV5-4	TRBJ2-5	.
CASSTSGVDEQYF	TGCGCCAGCAGCACCAGTGGGGTCGACGAGCAGTACTTC	.	TRBV5-1	TRBJ2-7	.
CASSPWTSGGYTF	TGTGCCAGCAGTCCATGGACCTCGGGAGGCTACACCTTC	.	TRBV6-5	TRBJ1-2	.
CASSQEGKDVDTQYF	TGCGCCAGCAGCCAAGAGGGAAAGGACGTAGATACGCAGTATTTT	.	TRBV4-3	TRBJ2-3	.
CASSQGLTPTDTQYF	TGTGCCAGCAGCCAGGGCCTTACCCCCACAGATACGCAGTATTTT	.	TRBV7-2	TRBJ2-3	.
CASGSTDTQYF	TGTGCTAGTGGATCGACAGATACGCAGTATTTT	.	TRBV12-5	TRBJ2-3	few
CAISTTLSSYEQYF	TGTGCCATCAGTACAACCTTAAGCTCCTACGAGCAGTACTTC	.	TRBV10-3	TRBJ2-7	.
CASSYSSPDGYTF	TGTGCCAGCAGTTACTCAAGCCCGGATGGCTACACCTTC	.	TRBV6-5	TRBJ1-2	.
CAISETGTNEKLFF	TGTGCCATCAGTGAAACGGGGACTAATGAAAAACTGTTTTTT	.	TRBV10-3	TRBJ1-4	once